The sequence of this TCR beta chain was determined in a study of siplizumab effects on memory and regulatory T cells. Germline values: CDR1 SQVTM, CDR2 ANQGSEA. This CDR3 comprises 13 residues. Between the trimmed V and J ends, which lost 7 bases and 2 bases, there was a span of 12 bases. Assay used: immunoSEQ multiplex PCR; TCRdb lists only in-frame clones, some missing. The sample records about 91,000 clones, around 95% being singletons. This chain joins TRBV29-1 and TRBJ1-3; weak D call: TRBD1 (5 bases). The sequenced material came from naive CD4+ T cells sorted from blood. This clonotype originated in a human donor in good health. CDR3 DNA: TGCAGCGGGCTCGGAGGGGCTGGAAACACCATATATTTT. It codes for CSGLGGAGNTIYF.